Below are 24 T cell receptor beta chains sequenced from a single sample in a study of graft-versus-host responses after intestinal transplantation. The method was immunoSEQ multiplex PCR; TCRdb's version includes in-frame clones alone and lacks a portion of them. The sample carries around 17,000 clones, 82% recorded once. Processing was applied to graft tissue in order to liberate intraepithelial and lamina propria lymphocytes. Sequences were derived from ileum tissue, sampled 17 days after transplant. The receptors derive from a human patient who received an intestinal transplant, so some T cells may come from the graft donor.

CDR3 region: CATYGDTQYF. The CDR3 DNA is TGTGCCACTTATGGGGATACGCAGTATTTT. The rearrangement uses TRBV2 and TRBJ2-3; D gene ambiguous. CDR3 length equals 10 residues. CDR1 and CDR2 from the germline V gene are SNHLY and FYNNEI. Trimming cost V 10 bases and J 6 bases, with 8 bases left between them. Full variable domain (rest looked up from reference TRBV2 and TRBJ2-3): EPEVTQTPSHQVTQMGQEVILRCVPISNHLYFYWYRQILGQKVEFLVSFYNNEISEKSEIFDDQFSVERPDGSNFTLKIRSTKLEDSAMYFCATYGDTQYFGPGTRLTVL.

This clone showed up just a few times. The rearrangement uses TRBV19 and TRBJ2-1; the D gene is possibly TRBD2 (6 bases). The V and J ends lost 5 bases and 2 bases respectively, with 13 bases between them. The CDR3 spans 15 residues. Germline V gives CDR1 LNHDA, CDR2 SQIVND (reference sequence). In DNA form, the CDR3 reads TGTGCCAGTAGTCTATGGAGGGCGCCCTACAATGAGCAGTTCTTC. Its translation: CASSLWRAPYNEQFF.

The CDR3 reads CASSDQGYVQPQHF. The CDR3 nucleotides are TGTGCCAGCAGTGACCAGGGGTATGTTCAGCCCCAGCATTTT. The rearrangement joins TRBV6-1 to TRBJ1-5, with D perhaps matching TRBD1 (6 bases). Germline V CDR1 and CDR2: MNHNS, SASEGT. Trimming shortened V by 3 bases and J by 6 bases, and 12 bases separated the two germline ends. This CDR3 is built from 14 residues.

This chain uses TRBV7-6 with TRBJ1-5; 10 nucleotides line up with TRBD1. CDR1 and CDR2 from the germline V gene are SGHVS and FNYEAQ. The CDR3 runs to 14 residues. Losses at the gene ends were 5 bases for V and 7 bases for J; bases not matched to a gene: 5. The CDR3 loop reads CASSPGTGVQPQHF. The CDR3 coding sequence is TGTGCCAGCAGCCCCGGGACAGGGGTACAGCCCCAGCATTTT. Together with reference TRBV7-6 and TRBJ1-5, the CDR3 gives the full variable domain: GAGVSQSPRYKVTKRGQDVALRCDPISGHVSLYWYRQALGQGPEFLTYFNYEAQQDKSGLPNDRFSAERPEGSISTLTIQRTEQRDSAMYRCASSPGTGVQPQHFGDGTRLSIL.

The chain links TRBV7-6 to TRBJ2-7; possibly TRBD1 or TRBD2 for D (5 bases each). This CDR3 spans 13 amino acids. Trimming stripped 3 bases from V and 2 bases from J, with 8 bases between. CDR1 is SGHVS and CDR2 is FNYEAQ in the germline V gene. CDR3 sequence reads: CASSLGVAYEQYF. The CDR3 bases are TGTGCCAGCAGCTTGGGGGTAGCCTACGAGCAGTACTTC.

This clone has more than one count but fewer than ten. The chain combines TRBV7-9 with TRBJ1-2; no clear D gene. Trimming took off 0 bases at V and 6 bases at J, with 8 bases between the two ends. CDR1 and CDR2 from the germline V gene are SEHNR and FQNEAQ (reference sequence). This CDR3 is built from 13 residues. The CDR3 spells CASSLASQNGYTF. The CDR3, as DNA: TGTGCCAGCAGCTTAGCGTCCCAGAATGGCTACACCTTC.

This clone appeared a few times. This rearrangement joins TRBV6-5 to TRBJ2-7; a weak D match, TRBD1 (6 bases). Germline lookup yields CDR1 MNHEY and CDR2 SVGAGI. The length of the CDR3 is 13 residues. V lost 2 bases and J lost 4, with 9 bases in between. CDR3 loop: CASSYEDSYEQYF. CDR3 DNA: TGTGCCAGCAGTTACGAGGACAGTTACGAGCAGTACTTC.

The V and J genes are TRBV28 and TRBJ1-3, with TRBD1 identical over 7 bases. Germline V gives CDR1 MDHEN, CDR2 SYDVKM. The CDR3 is 14 amino acids. V dropped 8 bases and J dropped 0; count of bases not matched to a gene: 4. The CDR3, as DNA: TGTGCCAGCGGATCAGGGGGCTCTGGAAACACCATATATTTT. Encoded protein: CASGSGGSGNTIYF.

V and J are TRBV7-6 and TRBJ2-7; D uncertain. CDR1 is SGHVS, CDR2 FNYEAQ, per germline. There are 11 residues in the CDR3. Deletions cut 4 bases from V and 3 bases from J, with 4 bases between. The CDR3 here is CASSSIYEQYF. CDR3 DNA sequence: TGTGCCAGCAGCTCTATCTACGAGCAGTACTTC. Based on the CDR3 plus reference TRBV7-6 and TRBJ2-7, the full variable domain is GAGVSQSPRYKVTKRGQDVALRCDPISGHVSLYWYRQALGQGPEFLTYFNYEAQQDKSGLPNDRFSAERPEGSISTLTIQRTEQRDSAMYRCASSSIYEQYFGPGTRLTVT.

This chain connects TRBV28 to TRBJ2-7; D possibly corresponds to TRBD1 (5 bases). V lost 10 bases to trimming and J lost 2 bases, with 18 bases between them. Germline assignment: CDR1 MDHEN and CDR2 SYDVKM. The CDR3 has 14 amino acids. The CDR3 loop reads CAIQAPGYPYEQYF. CDR3 nucleotide sequence: TGTGCCATCCAGGCGCCAGGGTATCCCTACGAGCAGTACTTC.

This chain joins TRBV27 and TRBJ1-5; D is ambiguous. The CDR3 is made up of 16 amino acids. CDR1 and CDR2 (germline): MNHEY, SMNVEV (reference sequence). The V and J ends lost 5 bases and 1 base respectively, with 15 bases between them. The CDR3: CASSPLTGRSNQPQHF. DNA of the CDR3: TGTGCCAGCAGTCCCCTTACGGGTCGGAGCAATCAGCCCCAGCATTTT.

This chain links TRBV5-4 with TRBJ2-3; D possibly corresponds to TRBD2 (6 bases). Germline CDR1 SGHNT, CDR2 YYREEE (reference sequence). The CDR3 consists of 20 residues. V shed 4 bases and J shed 7 bases, with 34 bases lying between them. CDR3: CASSGVTSREIGPGRNTQYF. CDR3 nucleotide sequence: TGTGCCAGCAGCGGAGTTACTAGCCGCGAAATAGGTCCCGGGCGAAATACGCAGTATTTT.

The chain carries TRBV6-5 and TRBJ2-1; 8 bases align to TRBD1. Germline V gene sequence: CDR1 MNHEY, CDR2 SVGAGI. This CDR3 contains 14 residues. The J segment lost 9 bases and the V segment lost 2 bases, leaving 6 bases of the junction unmatched. CDR3 coding DNA: TGTGCCAGCAGTTACGTGAGACAGGGGTCTGAGCAGTTCTTC. Translating gives CASSYVRQGSEQFF.

The chain is built from TRBV10-3 and TRBJ1-5; TRBD1 matches 9 bases. CDR1 and CDR2 from the germline V gene are ENHRY and SYGVKD. Germline trimming cut 3 bases from V and 3 bases from J; bases unmatched to any gene: 9. The CDR3 runs 17 residues. CDR3 loop: CAISERLGTGNNQPQHF. The CDR3 coding sequence is TGTGCCATCAGTGAACGACTTGGGACAGGGAACAATCAGCCCCAGCATTTT.

V gene TRBV6-5 combines with J gene TRBJ2-4; D may be TRBD2 (6 bases). Per the germline V gene, CDR1 is MNHEY and CDR2 is SVGAGI. CDR3 size: 15 residues. V gave up 6 bases and J gave up 9 bases, with 21 bases separating them. CDR3 amino acids: CASSYGTSGVGIQYF. The DNA of the CDR3 is TGTGCCAGCAGCTACGGGACTTCGGGTGTAGGCATTCAGTACTTC.

V is TRBV30 and J is TRBJ1-1, with D possibly TRBD1 on 6 matching bases. The germline V gene encodes CDR1 GTSNPN and CDR2 SVGIG (reference sequence). The CDR3 is 12 amino acids. Trimming took off 0 bases at V and 10 bases at J, with 12 bases between the two ends. The CDR3 DNA reads as TGTGCCTGGAGTGTAACCAGGGGTGGAGCTTTCTTT. Residues: CAWSVTRGGAFF.

V is TRBV18 and J is TRBJ2-7; D is undetermined. The CDR3 consists of 15 residues. The V end lost 3 bases, the J end lost 2 bases, and 14 bases lay between the germline ends. Germline V gene sequence: CDR1 KGHSH, CDR2 LQKENI. CDR3 nucleotides: TGTGCCAGCTCACCCGGATGGGCCGGGCCCTACGAGCAGTACTTC. Its translation is CASSPGWAGPYEQYF.

The V gene is TRBV7-8, the J gene TRBJ2-1; 7 bases align to TRBD2. The germline V gene has CDR1 SGHVS and CDR2 FQNEAQ. This CDR3 contains 16 residues. Trimming at V came to 1 base and at J to 0 bases, leaving 3 bases not matched to a gene. The CDR3 bases are TGTGCCAGCAGCTTAGGAGCGGGATACTCCTACAATGAGCAGTTCTTC. As protein: CASSLGAGYSYNEQFF.

The rearrangement joins TRBV27 to TRBJ2-7, with 8 bases aligning to TRBD1. The CDR3 sequence is 14 residues long. After removal of 5 bases from V and 3 bases from J, the junction contained 6 bases not matched to a gene. The germline gives CDR1 MNHEY, CDR2 SMNVEV (reference sequence). The CDR3 sequence: CASSIGQGYYEQYF. The CDR3 DNA is TGTGCCAGCAGTATAGGACAGGGTTACTACGAGCAGTACTTC.

This clone has just a few counts. The genes are TRBV27 and TRBJ1-6, with 7 bases lining up with TRBD1. Germline V lookup: CDR1 MNHEY, CDR2 SMNVEV (reference sequence). CDR3 length: 14 amino acids. Germline trimming cut 5 bases from V and 8 bases from J; bases unmatched to any gene: 6. The CDR3 DNA sequence: TGTGCCAGCAGTCCGGGGACAGCTTATTCACCCCTCCACTTT. Translating it yields CASSPGTAYSPLHF.

This clone was found once. V usage is TRBV5-4 and J usage is TRBJ2-5, with 9 bases fitting TRBD1. The CDR3 covers 14 residues. V lost 4 bases to trimming and J lost 7 bases; unmatched junction nucleotides: 8. Looked up from germline, CDR1 is SGHNT and CDR2 is YYREEE (reference sequence). The CDR3 DNA reads TGTGCCAGCAGCGCTGGACAGGGGCCAGTGACCCAGTACTTC. Translating gives CASSAGQGPVTQYF.

The chain employs TRBV28 and TRBJ2-7; D is unresolved. V was cut by 5 bases and J by 2 bases, with 19 bases left in between. The CDR3 sequence is 16 residues long. Germline CDR1 MDHEN, CDR2 SYDVKM. The CDR3 DNA sequence: TGTGCCAGCAGTCTCCTCTTCCGTCCAAGTCCCTACGAGCAGTACTTC. Encoded protein: CASSLLFRPSPYEQYF.

V usage is TRBV18 and J usage is TRBJ2-7; 10 positions agree with TRBD1. V lost 4 bases, J lost 0 bases, and 6 bases stayed unmatched. The germline V gene encodes CDR1 KGHSH and CDR2 LQKENI. This CDR3 is built from 16 residues. The CDR3 loop is CASSQMTGGYSYEQYF. The CDR3 DNA reads TGTGCCAGCTCACAAATGACAGGGGGCTACTCCTACGAGCAGTACTTC. The full variable domain, in which reference TRBV18 and TRBJ2-7 provide the parts outside the CDR3, is NAGVMQNPRHLVRRRGQEARLRCSPMKGHSHVYWYRQLPEEGLKFMVYLQKENIIDESGMPKERFSAEFPKEGPSILRIQQVVRGDSAAYFCASSQMTGGYSYEQYFGPGTRLTVT.

The V gene is TRBV6-1, the J gene TRBJ2-1; either TRBD1 or TRBD2 may supply D (6 bases each). V lost 4 bases, J lost 7 bases, and 17 bases lay in between. The CDR3 covers 15 residues. CDR1 is MNHNS and CDR2 is SASEGT in the germline V gene. The CDR3 DNA reads TGTGCCAGCAGTGTGTCGGGGGCGCTAATGAATGAGCAGTTCTTC. Translation gives CASSVSGALMNEQFF.